This paragraph covers one T cell receptor (beta chain) sequence. Its antigen is unknown. The record has no base qualities; no much larger clone is one base away. The sample belongs to a study of shared clonotypes between healthy human individuals (TCRdb year 2020). About the study as a whole: The cohort comprised a couple of women and a few men aged 18 to 49 years. Per donor, three plates each were used for CD4 naive and CD4 memory, two for CD8 naive, and one for CD8 memory. To estimate repertoire size and how much clonotype sharing occurs between individuals, the study deeply sequenced the blood TCR repertoires of five or six healthy adults. Different laboratories and diverse techniques were used to prepare libraries and sequence TCR repertoires, to increase sequencing depth and limit assay-specific biases. Each donor's leukapheresis produced roughly between roughly 0.94 and 9.5 billion PBMCs. The paper as a whole reports these results and caveats: Compared with non-shared clonotypes, the clonotypes found in all four sorted-subset donors had higher generation probabilities. Even with the large sequencing depth, rarefaction of the sorted-subset datasets indicated that sequencing was incomplete. Sampling was limited to blood, and TCR repertoires in tissue likely differ from TCR repertoires in blood. The genetic and exposure-history diversity represented was limited by the small number of donors. Larger estimated clonotype richness was generally found for naive subsets than for memory subsets. Sharing across several donors was observed for around 4.8% of naive CD4, 3% to 3.5% of naive CD8, roughly 2.4% of memory CD4, and about 0.38% of memory CD8 clonotypes. Based on pairwise subsampling, the degree of clonotype sharing among donors was expected to be affected by sequencing depth.

TCR CDR3 regions were amplified from genomic DNA by multiplex PCR using the deep immunoSEQ assay. Extracted genomic DNA from each cell subset was spread evenly across all wells of several immunoSEQ 96-well plates, with each plate serving as a replicate. Each replicate PCR for sorted subsets received approximately 200 ng genomic DNA, equal to tens of thousands of T cell genomes. The purified libraries were quantified using a Qubit 3.0 fluorometer, sized with a Bioanalyzer 2100, and then quantified again using the KAPA Library Quantification kit. Each immunoSEQ 96-well plate was sequenced on its own single-read 150-cycle Illumina NextSeq 550 flow cell. As for how the authors treated the data: The immunoSEQ output contained only junctional sequences without quality scores, so filtering could not match that applied to full-length reads. Sequences were annotated with PyIR, a Python wrapper for IgBLAST v1.9, and V/J genes and CDR3 were assigned using IMGT germline references. Reads were removed for weak V/J assignments (E-value above 1e-6), missing CDR3, stop codons, out-of-frame junctions, or ambiguous translated residues. V3J clonotypes were defined as sequences sharing an identical inferred V gene, J gene, and CDR3 amino acid sequence. Percentage overlap between repertoires was calculated by dividing the number of shared unique clonotypes by the size of the smaller repertoire. Three approaches were used to assess repertoire richness: RTK rarefaction, the Chao1 estimator, and Recon v2.1 estimates of unobserved clonotypes. For all TCRbeta clonotypes obtained by the gDNA method from several donors, generation probabilities were computed with OLGA. TCRdb retrieved this table from immuneACCESS and kept in-frame rearrangements only. Not all clones are present; in checked studies, unresolved V genes account for under half, and no reason is known for the remainder. V, J and clone size were drawn from that table, and D and trimming were deduced from the DNA. This sample gives approximately 1.4 million clones in total; approximately 98% of them show up just once. Roughly 0.4% of the sample is taken by the ten largest.

The donors were healthy, HIV-negative adults who had no recently reported acute infections or vaccinations. All donors were Caucasian adults living in Nashville, Tennessee, USA. CD4+ T cells were enriched by magnetic negative selection, after which naive cells were positively selected on CD45RA and the negative fraction was taken as the memory subset. Blood was collected by leukapheresis, and PBMCs were isolated by Ficoll-Histopaque density gradient centrifugation and then cryopreserved in liquid nitrogen vapor phase. Purity and quantity of every magnetically sorted T cell population were checked by analytical flow cytometry. From each sorted fraction, genomic DNA was isolated and quantified by UV absorbance on a Nanodrop 2000c. The clonotype was recovered from a man aged 25 to 45 in good health. The specimen sequenced was naive CD4+ T cells sorted from blood. This sample's cell subset or site label indicates: CD45RA+ positively selected.

In nucleotide form, the sequence is TGCGCCAGCACTGAGGGGGCGCGTTCCTACGAGCAGTACTTC. The resulting protein is CASTEGARSYEQYF. The V and J genes are TRBV5-1 and TRBJ2-7, with TRBD1 matching 7 junction bases. The CDR3 spans 14 residues, from the cysteine through the phenylalanine. Only the CDR3 region is kept as DNA, spanning 42 bases read in frame from base 1. From a lookup of the germline V gene, CDR1 and CDR2 are SGHRS and YFSETQ. Relative to germline, V is missing 6 bases and J is missing 1 base, with 7 bases of the junction outside any gene match.